This T cell receptor beta chain appears in the sequencing data of a study of T cell responses to AZD1222 COVID-19 vaccine. Study background: Both about-4-week and about-12-week second-dose recipients were combined. Whole-study results and caveats: Baseline seropositivity occurred in only a handful of AZD1222 recipients. Clonal diversity may have been underestimated, and the donors were mostly white British, with more females than males. Spike-wide vaccine-associated CD4 TCRs dominated at 160-218 and 743-854.

Remarks on this clone: Its antigen is unknown.

Germline V gives CDR1 MDHEN, CDR2 SYDVKM. J gave up 10 bases and V 6 bases, and 4 bases lay outside the gene matches. CDR3 length equals 11 residues. TCRdb keeps only in-frame clones here, not all; method: immunoSEQ multiplex PCR. This sample has about 120,000 clones; roughly nine tenths occur once, and the top ten carry roughly 7.4%. The sample was peripheral blood, taken on day 0 of AZD1222 vaccination. The V call is TRBV28, the J call TRBJ1-1; 8 bases line up with TRBD1. The receptor was isolated from an adult in good health. CDR3 coding DNA: TGTGCCAGCAGAGCGGACAGGGTAGCTTTCTTT. Encoded protein: CASRADRVAFF.